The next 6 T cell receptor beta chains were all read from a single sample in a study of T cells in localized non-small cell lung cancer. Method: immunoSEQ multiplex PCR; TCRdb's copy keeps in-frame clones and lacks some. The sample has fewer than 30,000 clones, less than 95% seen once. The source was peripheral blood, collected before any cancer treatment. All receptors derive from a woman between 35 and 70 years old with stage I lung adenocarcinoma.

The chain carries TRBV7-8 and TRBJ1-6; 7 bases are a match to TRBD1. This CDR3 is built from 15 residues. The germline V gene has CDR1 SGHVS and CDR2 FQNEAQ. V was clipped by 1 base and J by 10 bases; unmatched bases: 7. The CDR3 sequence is CASSLVTGDGSPLHF. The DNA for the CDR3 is TGTGCCAGCAGCTTAGTTACAGGGGATGGATCACCCCTCCACTTT.

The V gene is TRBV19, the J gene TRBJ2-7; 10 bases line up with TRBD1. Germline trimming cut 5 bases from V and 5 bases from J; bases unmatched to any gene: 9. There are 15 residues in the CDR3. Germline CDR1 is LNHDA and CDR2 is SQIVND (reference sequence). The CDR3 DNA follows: TGTGCCAGTAGTTCTCGCCCGGGACAGGGGAACGAGCAGTACTTC. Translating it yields CASSSRPGQGNEQYF.

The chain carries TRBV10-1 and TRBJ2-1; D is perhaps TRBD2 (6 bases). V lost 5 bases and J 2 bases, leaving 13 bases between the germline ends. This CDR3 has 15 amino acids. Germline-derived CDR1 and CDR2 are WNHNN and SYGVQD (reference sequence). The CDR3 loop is CASSPRGNPYNEQFF. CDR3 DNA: TGCGCCAGCAGTCCACGGGGGAACCCCTACAATGAGCAGTTCTTC.

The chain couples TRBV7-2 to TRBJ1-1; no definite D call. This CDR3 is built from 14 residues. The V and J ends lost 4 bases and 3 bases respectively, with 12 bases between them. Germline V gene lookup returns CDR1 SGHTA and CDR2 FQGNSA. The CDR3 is CASSSLGRDTEAFF. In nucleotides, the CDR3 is TGTGCCAGCAGCTCCCTCGGACGGGACACTGAAGCTTTCTTT.

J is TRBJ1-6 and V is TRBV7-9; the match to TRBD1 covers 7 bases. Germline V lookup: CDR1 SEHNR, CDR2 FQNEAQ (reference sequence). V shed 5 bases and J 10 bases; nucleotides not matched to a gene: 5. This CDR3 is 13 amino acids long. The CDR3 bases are TGTGCCAGCAGCCCAGGGGGAGCATCACCCCTCCACTTT. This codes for CASSPGGASPLHF.

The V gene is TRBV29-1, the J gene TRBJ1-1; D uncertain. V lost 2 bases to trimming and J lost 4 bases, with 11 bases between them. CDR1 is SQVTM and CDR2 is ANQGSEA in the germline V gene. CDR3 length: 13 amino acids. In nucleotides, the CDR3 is TGCAGCGTTGAAAAGGGAGCAGGCACTGAAGCTTTCTTT. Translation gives CSVEKGAGTEAFF.